A single sample gave rise to the 16 T cell receptor beta chains below, sequenced in a study of blood T cell repertoires in COVID-19. Data came from immunoSEQ multiplex PCR; TCRdb stores just in-frame clones and leaves some out. The repertoire holds about 35,000 clones, with about 91% as singletons. The specimen was peripheral blood. Receptors originate from a woman aged 70-85 years with active COVID-19.

This chain joins TRBV19 and TRBJ2-3; 7 nucleotides align to TRBD2. CDR1 and CDR2 (germline): LNHDA, SQIVND (reference sequence). J gave up 0 bases and V 11 bases, and 8 bases lay outside the gene matches. The CDR3 totals 14 residues. The CDR3, as DNA: TGTGCCTCGGGGCGGGGGATTAGCACAGATACGCAGTATTTT. Its translation: CASGRGISTDTQYF.

J is TRBJ1-2 and V is TRBV12-3 or TRBV12-4; unclear D gene. Trimming took off 3 bases at V and 0 bases at J, with 5 bases between the two ends. The CDR3 runs to 13 residues. CDR3: CASSFLANYGYTF. In DNA, the CDR3 is TGTGCCAGCAGTTTTTTAGCTAACTATGGCTACACCTTC.

The rearrangement uses TRBV19 and TRBJ2-5; a weak D match, TRBD2 (5 bases). The V gene's germline CDR1 is LNHDA and CDR2 SQIVND (reference sequence). Trimming took off 6 bases at V and 4 bases at J, with 12 bases between the two ends. This CDR3 is 13 amino acids long. The CDR3 spells CASSPGLAETQYF. The CDR3 bases are TGTGCCAGTAGCCCTGGGCTAGCAGAGACCCAGTACTTC.

V is TRBV5-4 and J is TRBJ2-7; 8 nucleotides match TRBD2. This CDR3 comprises 15 residues. Germline trimming cut 7 bases from V and 5 bases from J; bases unmatched to any gene: 14. Germline CDR1 and CDR2: SGHNT and YYREEE (reference sequence). This chain's CDR3 is CASRPGLETFDEQYF. Written as DNA, the CDR3 is TGTGCCAGCCGGCCGGGACTAGAGACTTTCGACGAGCAGTACTTC.

The rearrangement uses TRBV6-2 or TRBV6-3 and TRBJ1-2; the match to TRBD1 covers 8 bases. CDR1 and CDR2 (germline): MNHEY, SVGEGT. Trimming cost V 2 bases and J 6 bases; bases outside gene matches: 2. This CDR3 spans 13 amino acids. The CDR3 sequence is CASSYIRGHGYTF. The CDR3 DNA follows: TGTGCCAGCAGTTACATCAGGGGGCATGGCTACACCTTC.

This rearrangement joins TRBV18 to TRBJ2-3; TRBD2 agrees at 8 bases. Trimming cost V 6 bases and J 5 bases; bases outside gene matches: 13. The CDR3 is made up of 16 amino acids. Germline lookup yields CDR1 KGHSH and CDR2 LQKENI. In DNA form, the CDR3 reads TGTGCCAGCTCCCTCACCACGGGGGGGGCCTTAGATACGCAGTATTTT. It codes for CASSLTTGGALDTQYF.

CDR3 sequence: CASSLDSNRVDQPQHF. The DNA for the CDR3 is TGTGCCAGCAGCTTAGATTCGAACAGAGTCGATCAGCCCCAGCATTTT. The chain joins TRBV11-2 to TRBJ1-5; D ambiguous. The CDR3 contains 16 residues. Trimming took off 0 bases at V and 5 bases at J, with 14 bases between the two ends. CDR1 and CDR2 from the germline V gene are SGHAT and FQNNGV.

This CDR3 reads CSVSLESSYNEQFF. The DNA of the CDR3 is TGCAGCGTTTCACTTGAGAGCTCCTACAATGAGCAGTTCTTC. The chain uses TRBV29-1 and TRBJ2-1; D uncertain. From germline, CDR1 is SQVTM and CDR2 ANQGSEA. CDR3 length: 14 residues. Trimming took 5 bases from V and 0 from J, leaving 11 bases between them.

This chain uses TRBV6-5 with TRBJ2-5; a weak D match, TRBD2 (5 bases). Trimming removed 4 bases from V and 5 bases from J, with 14 bases in between. This CDR3 is 14 amino acids long. Germline values: CDR1 MNHEY, CDR2 SVGAGI. For the CDR3, the DNA is TGTGCCAGCAGTTCCTTTGGCGGGTGGGAGACCCAGTACTTC. Protein sequence: CASSSFGGWETQYF.

V gene TRBV19 combines with J gene TRBJ2-6; D unclear. Germline values: CDR1 LNHDA, CDR2 SQIVND (reference sequence). The CDR3 is made up of 15 amino acids. V lost 5 bases to trimming and J lost 2 bases, with 10 bases between them. CDR3: CASSPTDAGANVLTF. As DNA, the CDR3 is TGTGCCAGTAGTCCAACAGATGCTGGGGCCAACGTCCTGACTTTC. Filled out from reference TRBV19 and TRBJ2-6, the complete variable domain reads DGGITQSPKYLFRKEGQNVTLSCEQNLNHDAMYWYRQDPGQGLRLIYYSQIVNDFQKGDIAEGYSVSREKKESFPLTVTSAQKNPTAFYLCASSPTDAGANVLTFGAGSRLTVL.

V gene TRBV10-1 combines with J gene TRBJ2-5, with a weak D call TRBD2 (7 bases). The germline gives CDR1 WNHNN, CDR2 SYGVQD (reference sequence). This CDR3 is 15 amino acids long. Between the trimmed V and J ends, which lost 3 bases and 4 bases, there was a span of 15 bases. The chain's CDR3 is CASSDESGGPETQYF. The CDR3 DNA reads TGCGCCAGCAGTGACGAATCGGGGGGCCCAGAGACCCAGTACTTC.

The chain joins TRBV30 to TRBJ1-5; TRBD1 might be the D (5 bases). Trimming took off 2 bases at V and 0 bases at J, with 14 bases between the two ends. The germline gives CDR1 GTSNPN, CDR2 SVGIG (reference sequence). CDR3 length: 16 amino acids. The chain's CDR3 is CAWSSGAFHSNQPQHF. The CDR3 DNA reads TGTGCCTGGAGTTCTGGGGCATTCCATAGCAATCAGCCCCAGCATTTT.

This rearrangement joins TRBV6-2 or TRBV6-3 to TRBJ1-4; the match to TRBD1 covers 7 bases. The CDR3 consists of 11 residues. V was pared by 5 bases and J by 11 bases, with 2 bases of the junction left unmatched. Germline CDR1 and CDR2: MNHEY and SVGEGT. In DNA, the CDR3 is TGTGCCAGCAGTAAGGGACAGAAACTGTTTTTT. This gives the protein CASSKGQKLFF.

The V call is TRBV19, the J call TRBJ2-3; 7 bases line up with TRBD2. J gave up 6 bases and V 4 bases, and 13 bases lay outside the gene matches. The length of the CDR3 is 16 residues. From germline, CDR1 is LNHDA and CDR2 SQIVND (reference sequence). The CDR3 loop reads CASSSSTIGGRDTQYF. The CDR3 DNA follows: TGTGCCAGTAGTAGTTCCACTATCGGGGGGAGGGATACGCAGTATTTT.

The chain links TRBV5-1 to TRBJ1-6; no clear D. This CDR3 is 13 amino acids long. Germline values: CDR1 SGHRS, CDR2 YFSETQ. Deletions cut 0 bases from V and 13 bases from J, with 11 bases between. As DNA, the CDR3 is TGCGCCAGCAGCTTGGGACACCCATACCCCCTCCACTTT. This translates into CASSLGHPYPLHF.

The gene calls are TRBV6-1 and TRBJ1-6; 7 positions match TRBD1. This CDR3 has 16 residues. The germline V gene has CDR1 MNHNS and CDR2 SASEGT. V trimming: 3 bases; J trimming: 4 bases; junction bases outside the gene matches: 6. CDR3 nucleotides: TGTGCCAGCAGTGACCCCGGGACAGCTTATAATTCACCCCTCCACTTT. Its translation is CASSDPGTAYNSPLHF.